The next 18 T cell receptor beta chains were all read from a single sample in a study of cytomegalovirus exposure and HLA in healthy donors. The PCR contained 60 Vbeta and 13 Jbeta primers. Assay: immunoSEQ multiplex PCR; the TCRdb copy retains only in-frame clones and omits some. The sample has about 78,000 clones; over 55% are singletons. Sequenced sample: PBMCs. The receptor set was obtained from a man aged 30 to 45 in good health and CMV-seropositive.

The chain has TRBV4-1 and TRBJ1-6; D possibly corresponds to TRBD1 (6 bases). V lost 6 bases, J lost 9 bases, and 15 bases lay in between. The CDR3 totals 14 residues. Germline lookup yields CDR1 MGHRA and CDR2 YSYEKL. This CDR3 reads CASRLQGRGSPLHF. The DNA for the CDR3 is TGCGCCAGCAGGCTACAGGGAAGAGGTTCACCCCTCCACTTT.

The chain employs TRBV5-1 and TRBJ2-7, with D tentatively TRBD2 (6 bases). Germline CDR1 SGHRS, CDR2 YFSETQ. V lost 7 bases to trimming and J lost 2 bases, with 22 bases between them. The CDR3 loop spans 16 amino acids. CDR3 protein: CASPVRGFYIPYEQYF. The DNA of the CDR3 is TGCGCCAGCCCGGTGCGGGGTTTCTATATCCCCTACGAGCAGTACTTC. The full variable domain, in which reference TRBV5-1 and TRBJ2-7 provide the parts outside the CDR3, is KAGVTQTPRYLIKTRGQQVTLSCSPISGHRSVSWYQQTPGQGLQFLFEYFSETQRNKGNFPGRFSGRQFSNSRSEMNVSTLELGDSALYLCASPVRGFYIPYEQYFGPGTRLTVT.

The CDR3 spells CASSRSSGANVLTF. The CDR3 nucleotides read TGTGCCAGCAGCCGGAGCTCTGGGGCCAACGTCCTGACTTTC. This rearrangement joins TRBV4-2 to TRBJ2-6; the D is unclear. V was pared by 4 bases and J by 0 bases, with 4 bases between. Germline-derived CDR1 and CDR2 are LGHNA and YNFKEQ. The CDR3 loop spans 14 amino acids.

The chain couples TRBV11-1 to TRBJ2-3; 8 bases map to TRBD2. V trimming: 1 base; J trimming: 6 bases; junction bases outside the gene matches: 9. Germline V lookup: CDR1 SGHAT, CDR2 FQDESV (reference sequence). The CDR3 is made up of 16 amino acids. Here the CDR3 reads CASSLGVSGSDDTQYF. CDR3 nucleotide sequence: TGTGCCAGCAGCTTAGGTGTAAGCGGGAGTGACGATACGCAGTATTTT.

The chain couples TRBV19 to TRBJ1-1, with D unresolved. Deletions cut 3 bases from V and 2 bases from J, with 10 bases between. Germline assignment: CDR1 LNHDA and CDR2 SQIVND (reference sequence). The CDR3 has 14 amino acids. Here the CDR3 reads CASSILAGNTEAFF. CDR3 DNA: TGTGCCAGTAGTATCCTGGCGGGAAACACTGAAGCTTTCTTT. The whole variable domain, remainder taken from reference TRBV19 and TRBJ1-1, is DGGITQSPKYLFRKEGQNVTLSCEQNLNHDAMYWYRQDPGQGLRLIYYSQIVNDFQKGDIAEGYSVSREKKESFPLTVTSAQKNPTAFYLCASSILAGNTEAFFGQGTRLTVV.

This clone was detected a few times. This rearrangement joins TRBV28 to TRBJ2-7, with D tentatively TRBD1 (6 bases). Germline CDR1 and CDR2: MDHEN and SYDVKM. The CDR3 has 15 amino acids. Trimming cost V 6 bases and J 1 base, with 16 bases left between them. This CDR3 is CASSFWGQGSYEQYF. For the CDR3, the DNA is TGTGCCAGCAGCTTCTGGGGGCAGGGATCCTACGAGCAGTACTTC.

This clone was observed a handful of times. The CDR3 DNA is TGTGCCAGCTCAGACAGGGACCAGAGCAATCAGCCCCAGCATTTT. It yields the protein CASSDRDQSNQPQHF. The chain is built from TRBV18 and TRBJ1-5; 7 positions match TRBD1. Trimming took 5 bases from V and 1 from J; bases not matched to a gene: 5. Germline lookup yields CDR1 KGHSH and CDR2 LQKENI. This CDR3 has 15 amino acids.

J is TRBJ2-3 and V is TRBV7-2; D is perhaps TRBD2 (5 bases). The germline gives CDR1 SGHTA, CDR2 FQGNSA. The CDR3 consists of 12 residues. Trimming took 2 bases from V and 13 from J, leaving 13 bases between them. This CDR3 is CASSLRSEGKYF. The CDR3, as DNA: TGTGCCAGCAGCTTAAGGTCTGAGGGAAAGTATTTT.

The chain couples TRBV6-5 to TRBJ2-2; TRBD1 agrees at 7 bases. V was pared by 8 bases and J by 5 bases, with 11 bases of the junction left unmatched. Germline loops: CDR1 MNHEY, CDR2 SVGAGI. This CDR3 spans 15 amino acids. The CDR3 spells CASSRAGGRTGELFF. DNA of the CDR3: TGTGCCAGCTCAAGGGCAGGGGGTAGGACCGGGGAGCTGTTTTTT.

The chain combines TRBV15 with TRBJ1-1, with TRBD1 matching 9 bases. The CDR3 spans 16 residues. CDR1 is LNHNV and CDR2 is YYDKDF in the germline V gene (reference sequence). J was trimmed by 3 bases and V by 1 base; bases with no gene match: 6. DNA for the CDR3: TGTGCCACCAGCAGAGGGAAGACAGGGGGGGACACTGAAGCTTTCTTT. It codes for CATSRGKTGGDTEAFF.

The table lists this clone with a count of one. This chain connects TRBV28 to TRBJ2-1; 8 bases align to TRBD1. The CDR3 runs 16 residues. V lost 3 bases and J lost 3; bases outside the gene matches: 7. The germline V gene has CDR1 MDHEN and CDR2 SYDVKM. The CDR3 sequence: CASSFISRGRYNEQFF. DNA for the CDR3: TGTGCCAGCAGTTTTATCTCCAGGGGGCGCTACAATGAGCAGTTCTTC.

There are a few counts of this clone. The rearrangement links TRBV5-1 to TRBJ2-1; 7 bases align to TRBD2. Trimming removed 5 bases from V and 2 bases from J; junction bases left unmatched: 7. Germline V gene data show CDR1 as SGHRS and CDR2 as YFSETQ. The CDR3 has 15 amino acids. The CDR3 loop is CASSNGRETYNEQFF. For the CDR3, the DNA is TGCGCCAGCAGTAACGGGCGGGAGACCTACAATGAGCAGTTCTTC.

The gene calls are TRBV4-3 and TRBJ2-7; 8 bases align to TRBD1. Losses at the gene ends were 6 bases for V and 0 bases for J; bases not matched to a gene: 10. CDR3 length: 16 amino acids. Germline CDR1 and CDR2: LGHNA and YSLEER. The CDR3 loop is CASRTTGTGNSYEQYF. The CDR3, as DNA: TGCGCCAGCAGGACGACCGGGACAGGTAACTCCTACGAGCAGTACTTC.

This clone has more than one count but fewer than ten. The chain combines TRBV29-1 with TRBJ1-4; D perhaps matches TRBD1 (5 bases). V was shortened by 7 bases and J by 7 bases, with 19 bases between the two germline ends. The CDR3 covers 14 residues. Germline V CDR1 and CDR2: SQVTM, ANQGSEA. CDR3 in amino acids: CSAPVGGFGEKLFF. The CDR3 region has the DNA TGCAGCGCCCCCGTGGGGGGATTTGGTGAAAAACTGTTTTTT.

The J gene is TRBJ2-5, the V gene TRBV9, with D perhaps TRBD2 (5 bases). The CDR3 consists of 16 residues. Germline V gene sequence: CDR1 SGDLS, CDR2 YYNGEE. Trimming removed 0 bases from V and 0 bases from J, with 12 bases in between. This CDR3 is CASSVERTVYQETQYF. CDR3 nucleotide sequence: TGTGCCAGCAGCGTAGAGCGGACTGTGTACCAAGAGACCCAGTACTTC.

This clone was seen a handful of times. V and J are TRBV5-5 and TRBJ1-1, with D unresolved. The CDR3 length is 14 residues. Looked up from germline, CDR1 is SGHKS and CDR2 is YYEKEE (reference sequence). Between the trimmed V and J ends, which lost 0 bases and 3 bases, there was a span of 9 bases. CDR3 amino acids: CASSLGVEYTEAFF. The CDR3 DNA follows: TGTGCCAGCAGCTTGGGGGTGGAGTACACTGAAGCTTTCTTT.

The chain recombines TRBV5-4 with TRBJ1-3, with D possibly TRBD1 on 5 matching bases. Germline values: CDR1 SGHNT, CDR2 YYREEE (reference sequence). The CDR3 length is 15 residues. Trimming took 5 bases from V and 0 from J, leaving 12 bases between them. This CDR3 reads CASSSGGSSGNTIYF. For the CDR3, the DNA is TGTGCCAGCAGTTCCGGGGGGAGCTCTGGAAACACCATATATTTT.

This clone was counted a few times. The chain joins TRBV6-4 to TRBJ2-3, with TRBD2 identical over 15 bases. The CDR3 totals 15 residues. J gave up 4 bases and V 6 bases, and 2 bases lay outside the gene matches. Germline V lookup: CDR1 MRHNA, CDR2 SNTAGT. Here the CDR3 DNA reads TGTGCCAGCAGACGGACTAGCGGGGGGGCAGATACGCAGTATTTT. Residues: CASRRTSGGADTQYF.